Presented here are 26 T cell receptor beta chains from one specimen sequenced in a study of cytomegalovirus exposure and HLA in healthy donors. TCRdb's copy holds only in-frame clones and misses some; the assay was immunoSEQ multiplex PCR. The sample records roughly 120,000 clones, around 88% being singletons. Input material: PBMCs. The receptor source for this set is a young man in good health and CMV-seronegative.

V gene TRBV18 combines with J gene TRBJ2-1; possible D gene TRBD2, 5 bases. Trimming took 2 bases from V and 7 from J, leaving 12 bases between them. The CDR3 has 14 amino acids. The V gene's germline CDR1 is KGHSH and CDR2 LQKENI. Here the CDR3 DNA reads TGTGCCAGCTCACCAATGGGAGTTAAAAATGAGCAGTTCTTC. Protein product: CASSPMGVKNEQFF.

The rearrangement uses TRBV6-1 and TRBJ2-4; unclear D gene. Germline V gene data show CDR1 as MNHNS and CDR2 as SASEGT. V lost 4 bases to trimming and J lost 0 bases, with 10 bases between them. This CDR3 spans 15 amino acids. The CDR3 bases are TGTGCCAGCAGTGGGTCAGTGGTAGCCAAAAACATTCAGTACTTC. Its protein product is CASSGSVVAKNIQYF.

This clone was recorded a few times. V usage is TRBV19 and J usage is TRBJ2-7; D is perhaps TRBD2 (6 bases). The V end lost 1 base, the J end lost 4 bases, and 8 bases lay between the germline ends. Germline V gene lookup returns CDR1 LNHDA and CDR2 SQIVND (reference sequence). This CDR3 has 13 residues. The CDR3 bases are TGTGCCAGTAGTATAGGGGGGGATTACGAGCAGTACTTC. Its protein is CASSIGGDYEQYF.

This clone was recorded once. The rearrangement links TRBV27 to TRBJ1-4; tentatively, D is TRBD1 (6 bases). The V and J ends lost 3 bases and 8 bases respectively, with 28 bases between them. This CDR3 is 19 amino acids long. The V gene's germline CDR1 is MNHEY and CDR2 SMNVEV (reference sequence). CDR3 sequence reads: CASSFGAGASRIEEEKLFF. The CDR3 DNA sequence: TGTGCCAGCAGTTTTGGGGCGGGGGCCTCAAGGATAGAGGAGGAAAAACTGTTTTTT.

V usage is TRBV28 and J usage is TRBJ2-7; TRBD2 is a possible D gene (5 bases). The V end lost 2 bases, the J end lost 6 bases, and 14 bases lay between the germline ends. This CDR3 is 14 amino acids long. Germline V lookup: CDR1 MDHEN, CDR2 SYDVKM. CDR3: CASSLVQGGSEQYF. The CDR3 nucleotides read TGTGCCAGCAGTTTAGTCCAAGGAGGTTCCGAGCAGTACTTC.

The chain recombines TRBV25-1 with TRBJ2-1, with TRBD1 matching over 7 bases. Per the germline V gene, CDR1 is MGHDK and CDR2 is SYGVNS. This CDR3 is built from 17 residues. The V segment lost 4 bases and the J segment 1 base; nucleotides outside the gene matches: 10. The CDR3, as DNA: TGTGCCAGCAGTGGGACTTCAGGGGGTCTTTCCTACAATGAGCAGTTCTTC. Its protein is CASSGTSGGLSYNEQFF.

This clone occurred a few times. This chain connects TRBV4-1 to TRBJ1-5, with D unclear. Per germline, CDR1 MGHRA and CDR2 YSYEKL. This CDR3 has 15 amino acids. V lost 0 bases to trimming and J lost 9 bases, with 15 bases between them. The CDR3 region has the DNA TGCGCCAGCAGCCAAGAAAGGCAGGCTTTATTGCCCCAGCATTTT. This translates into CASSQERQALLPQHF.

This rearrangement joins TRBV7-9 to TRBJ2-1, with TRBD2 matching 7 bases. Looked up from germline, CDR1 is SEHNR and CDR2 is FQNEAQ (reference sequence). This CDR3 is built from 15 residues. V shed 6 bases, J shed 3 bases, and the junction held 8 bases outside the gene matches. Here the CDR3 reads CASRHTSASYNEQFF. Here the CDR3 DNA reads TGTGCCAGCAGGCACACTAGCGCCAGCTACAATGAGCAGTTCTTC.

This clone was recorded once. This sequence joins TRBV14 and TRBJ2-1, with 8 positions matching TRBD1. From germline, CDR1 is SGHDN and CDR2 FVKESK. J was trimmed by 6 bases and V by 4 bases; bases with no gene match: 8. This CDR3 spans 15 amino acids. The CDR3 reads CASSPRDRFGNEQFF. The CDR3 bases are TGTGCCAGCAGCCCCCGGGACAGGTTTGGCAATGAGCAGTTCTTC.

The rearrangement links TRBV11-2 to TRBJ1-1, with D maybe TRBD1 (6 bases). The V end lost 5 bases, the J end lost 10 bases, and 17 bases lay between the germline ends. CDR1 is SGHAT and CDR2 is FQNNGV in the germline V gene. The CDR3 is 13 residues long. The chain's CDR3 is CASSQENRARAFF. The CDR3 region has the DNA TGTGCCAGCAGCCAAGAAAACAGGGCTCGAGCTTTCTTT.

V and J are TRBV27 and TRBJ2-7; 10 positions match TRBD1. The length of the CDR3 is 16 residues. After removal of 8 bases from V and 5 bases from J, the junction contained 15 bases not matched to a gene. Per germline, CDR1 MNHEY and CDR2 SMNVEV (reference sequence). For the CDR3, the DNA is TGTGCCAGCGTCCCTAAACCGGGACAGGGGCCCCACGAGCAGTACTTC. Encoded protein: CASVPKPGQGPHEQYF.

This clone was counted only a few times. J is TRBJ1-1 and V is TRBV5-6, with unresolved D. With 0 bases removed from V and 1 base from J, the gap between germline ends came to 7 bases. Germline assignment: CDR1 SGHDT and CDR2 YYEEEE. CDR3 size: 14 residues. This CDR3 reads CASSLAQTNTEAFF. CDR3 coding DNA: TGTGCCAGCAGCTTGGCACAGACGAACACTGAAGCTTTCTTT.

The J gene is TRBJ2-7, the V gene TRBV30, with D possibly being TRBD1 (5 bases). CDR1 is GTSNPN and CDR2 is SVGIG in the germline V gene (reference sequence). V lost 3 bases to trimming and J lost 4 bases, with 16 bases between them. The CDR3 totals 14 residues. Here the CDR3 DNA reads TGTGCCTGGAGCCTTGGGGCCCCGGCTTACGAGCAGTACTTC. Protein product: CAWSLGAPAYEQYF.

This sequence joins TRBV6-1 and TRBJ2-5; a possible D gene is TRBD2 (5 bases). The V and J ends lost 3 bases and 7 bases respectively, with 12 bases between them. This CDR3 is 13 amino acids long. Germline V CDR1 and CDR2: MNHNS, SASEGT. This chain's CDR3 is CASSEGGGVTQYF. The DNA of the CDR3 is TGTGCCAGCAGTGAGGGTGGAGGTGTGACCCAGTACTTC.

This chain joins TRBV6-5 and TRBJ1-4; weak D call: TRBD1 (5 bases). The V gene's germline CDR1 is MNHEY and CDR2 SVGAGI. Trimming took off 0 bases at V and 7 bases at J, with 12 bases between the two ends. The CDR3 loop spans 15 amino acids. CDR3 DNA: TGTGCCAGCAGTTACTCCCCTACAGGTGGTGAAAAACTGTTTTTT. Encoded protein: CASSYSPTGGEKLFF.

This clone was seen only once. V usage is TRBV11-2 and J usage is TRBJ2-1; 14 bases map to TRBD2. The CDR3 is made up of 16 amino acids. V lost 5 bases and J lost 10; bases outside the gene matches: 10. Per the germline V gene, CDR1 is SGHAT and CDR2 is FQNNGV. The CDR3 here is CASSLRLAGGPGEQFF. DNA for the CDR3: TGTGCCAGCAGCCTTCGACTAGCGGGAGGGCCAGGGGAGCAGTTCTTC.

The chain joins TRBV2 to TRBJ1-1, with a tentative D call TRBD1 (5 bases). CDR3 length equals 13 residues. V dropped 6 bases and J dropped 7 bases, with 15 bases sitting between them. The germline V gene encodes CDR1 SNHLY and CDR2 FYNNEI. The CDR3 region is CASSGGRSVEAFF. The DNA for the CDR3 is TGTGCCAGCAGCGGGGGACGGTCGGTTGAAGCTTTCTTT.

The gene calls are TRBV10-2 and TRBJ1-1; 7 positions match TRBD1. CDR3 length: 14 residues. CDR1 and CDR2 (germline): WSHSY, SAAADI. Trimming at V came to 1 base and at J to 1 base, leaving 0 bases not matched to a gene. CDR3 in amino acids: CASSEWTGNTEAFF. CDR3 DNA: TGCGCCAGCAGTGAGTGGACAGGGAACACTGAAGCTTTCTTT.

The chain recombines TRBV11-2 with TRBJ1-4, with unresolved D. V lost 0 bases to trimming and J lost 6 bases, with 8 bases between them. The germline V gene encodes CDR1 SGHAT and CDR2 FQNNGV. The CDR3 extends over 14 amino acids. CDR3 in amino acids: CASSLDLADEKLFF. CDR3 nucleotides: TGTGCCAGCAGCTTAGATCTGGCTGATGAAAAACTGTTTTTT.

This chain joins TRBV7-8 and TRBJ2-7, with TRBD1 as a possible D gene (6 bases). Germline CDR1 SGHVS, CDR2 FQNEAQ. Trimming removed 2 bases from V and 0 bases from J, with 14 bases in between. The CDR3 has 16 amino acids. CDR3 DNA: TGTGCCAGCAGCTTAAGGAACAGGGATTCCTCCTACGAGCAGTACTTC. Amino acid sequence: CASSLRNRDSSYEQYF.

This rearrangement joins TRBV6-5 to TRBJ2-7; possibly TRBD1 for D (5 bases). V was clipped by 6 bases and J by 3 bases, with 15 bases between them. The CDR3 has 14 amino acids. Germline assignment: CDR1 MNHEY and CDR2 SVGAGI. In DNA form, the CDR3 reads TGTGCCAGCAGCCAAAGGGGTCAGTTCTACGAGCAGTACTTC. Encoded protein: CASSQRGQFYEQYF.

V and J are TRBV6-5 and TRBJ2-7, with D possibly TRBD1 on 5 matching bases. The V gene's germline CDR1 is MNHEY and CDR2 SVGAGI. The V end was cut by 6 bases, the J end by 7 bases, with 16 bases between. This CDR3 region has 13 residues. CDR3 loop: CASRRQPLGEQYF. The CDR3 bases are TGTGCCAGCAGAAGACAGCCGTTGGGGGAGCAGTACTTC.

The V gene is TRBV28, the J gene TRBJ1-4, with 7 bases fitting TRBD1. Per germline, CDR1 MDHEN and CDR2 SYDVKM. The V segment lost 6 bases and the J segment 0 bases; nucleotides outside the gene matches: 10. The CDR3 extends over 17 amino acids. The CDR3 loop reads CASRTGTVFATNEKLFF. For the CDR3, the DNA is TGTGCCAGCAGAACCGGGACAGTATTTGCAACTAATGAAAAACTGTTTTTT.

The rearrangement uses TRBV5-4 and TRBJ2-1; TRBD1 might be the D (7 bases). V lost 9 bases, J lost 6 bases, and 16 bases lay in between. Germline values: CDR1 SGHNT, CDR2 YYREEE (reference sequence). The CDR3 totals 13 residues. CDR3 amino acids: CAIQGGPINEQFF. The CDR3 DNA is TGTGCCATCCAGGGGGGACCGATCAATGAGCAGTTCTTC.

CDR3 protein: CASSSGGYYNSPLHF. CDR3 nucleotide sequence: TGTGCCAGCAGTTCCGGAGGGTATTATAATTCACCCCTCCACTTT. The chain employs TRBV28 and TRBJ1-6; D is undetermined. Germline-derived CDR1 and CDR2 are MDHEN and SYDVKM. CDR3 length equals 15 residues. V gave up 4 bases and J gave up 4 bases, with 11 bases separating them.

V is TRBV27 and J is TRBJ1-4; the D is unclear. V lost 5 bases, J lost 0 bases, and 13 bases lay in between. The CDR3 runs to 16 residues. Germline V gives CDR1 MNHEY, CDR2 SMNVEV (reference sequence). The CDR3 DNA reads as TGTGCCAGCAGTCCGAATGTGGCTGCAACTAATGAAAAACTGTTTTTT. Translated: CASSPNVAATNEKLFF.